The clone carrying this T cell receptor (beta chain) was seen a few times. This sample stems from a study of Ad26.COV2.S vaccination and SARS-CoV-2 variants. About the study: COV1001, an Ad26.COV2.S trial, supplied this vaccine-arm donor. The study gave Ad26.COV2.S intramuscularly, once or twice 56 days apart.

Clones were sequenced by immunoSEQ multiplex PCR, and TCRdb holds only the in-frame ones, with some missing. This table holds some 290,000 clones, over 80% found once. Regarding treatment: roughly 18 received Ad26.COV2.S at low or high dose, single or two shots; about five received placebo; per-sample allocation not given. Collection of samples fell on day 63 after the first vaccine or placebo injection. The vaccine antigen was prefusion-stabilized Wuhan SARS-CoV-2 spike. The CDR3 runs 15 residues. Losses at the gene ends were 4 bases for V and 5 bases for J; bases not matched to a gene: 8. CDR1 is SGHRS and CDR2 is YFSETQ in the germline V gene.

The V gene is TRBV5-1, the J gene TRBJ1-2, with 10 bases matching TRBD1. The receptor was isolated from a person aged 18-65 years who received the Ad26.COV2.S COVID-19 vaccine or a placebo. The sequenced sample was peripheral blood, obtained in a trial of Ad26.COV2.S vaccine versus placebo. CDR3 in amino acids: CASSLGTGEAYGYTF. CDR3 bases: TGCGCCAGCAGCCTCGGGACAGGGGAAGCGTATGGCTACACCTTC.